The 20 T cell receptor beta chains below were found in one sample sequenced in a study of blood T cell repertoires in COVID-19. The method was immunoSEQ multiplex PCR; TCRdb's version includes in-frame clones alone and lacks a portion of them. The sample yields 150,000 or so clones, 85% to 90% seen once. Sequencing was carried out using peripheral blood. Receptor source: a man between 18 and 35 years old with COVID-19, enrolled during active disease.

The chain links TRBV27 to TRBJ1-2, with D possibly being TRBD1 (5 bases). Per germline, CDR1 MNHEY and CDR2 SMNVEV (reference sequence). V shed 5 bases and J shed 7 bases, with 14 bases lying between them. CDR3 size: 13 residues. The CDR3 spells CASSDGGRRGYTF. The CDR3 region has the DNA TGTGCCAGCAGTGACGGGGGAAGGCGTGGCTACACCTTC.

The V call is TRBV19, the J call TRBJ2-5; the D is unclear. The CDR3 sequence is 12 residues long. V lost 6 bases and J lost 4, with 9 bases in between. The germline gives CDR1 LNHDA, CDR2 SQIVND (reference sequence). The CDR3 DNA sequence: TGTGCCAGTAGGCAAGCCGGAGAGACCCAGTACTTC. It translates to CASRQAGETQYF.

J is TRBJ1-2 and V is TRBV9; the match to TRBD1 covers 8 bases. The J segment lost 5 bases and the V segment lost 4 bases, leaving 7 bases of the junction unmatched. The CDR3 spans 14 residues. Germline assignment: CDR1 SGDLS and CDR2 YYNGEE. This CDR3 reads CASSNGQGAYGYTF. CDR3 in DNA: TGTGCCAGCAGCAACGGACAGGGCGCATATGGCTACACCTTC.

For the CDR3, the DNA is TGTGCCAGCAGCCAAGGCCAGGACACAGATACGCAGTATTTT. This translates into CASSQGQDTDTQYF. The V call is TRBV3-1 (or the pseudogene TRBV3-2), the J call TRBJ2-3; unclear D gene. V was cut by 1 base and J by 2 bases, with 7 bases left in between. Per germline, CDR1 LGHDT and CDR2 YNNKEL (reference sequence). The CDR3 runs 14 residues.

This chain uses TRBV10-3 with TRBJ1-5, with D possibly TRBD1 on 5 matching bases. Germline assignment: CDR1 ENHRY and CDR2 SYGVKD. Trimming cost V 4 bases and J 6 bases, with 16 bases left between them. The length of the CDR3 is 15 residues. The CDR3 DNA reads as TGTGCCATCAGTGGGGGAGGGGAGGTCGGTCAGCCCCAGCATTTT. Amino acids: CAISGGGEVGQPQHF.

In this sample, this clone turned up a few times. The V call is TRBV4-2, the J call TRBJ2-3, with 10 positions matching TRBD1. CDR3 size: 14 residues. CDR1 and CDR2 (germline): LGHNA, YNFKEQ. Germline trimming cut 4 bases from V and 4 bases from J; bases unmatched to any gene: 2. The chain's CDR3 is CASSPGQGPDTQYF. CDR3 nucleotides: TGTGCCAGCAGCCCGGGACAGGGGCCAGATACGCAGTATTTT.

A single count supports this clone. CDR3 coding DNA: TGTGCCAGCAGTTTCTCGACTAGCGGGAGGGCCCCCCTCACAGATACGCAGTATTTT. Its protein is CASSFSTSGRAPLTDTQYF. The rearrangement links TRBV28 to TRBJ2-3; 14 nucleotides line up with TRBD2. CDR1 and CDR2 (germline): MDHEN, SYDVKM. The V and J ends lost 3 bases and 2 bases, in that order; junction bases with no gene match: 10. The CDR3 has 19 residues.

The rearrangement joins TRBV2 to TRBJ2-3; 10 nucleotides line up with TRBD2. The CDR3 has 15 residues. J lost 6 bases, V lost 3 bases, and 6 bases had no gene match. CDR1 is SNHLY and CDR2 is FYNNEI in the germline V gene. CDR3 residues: CASSDWASGSDTQYF. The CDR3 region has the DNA TGTGCCAGCAGTGATTGGGCTAGCGGGAGTGATACGCAGTATTTT.

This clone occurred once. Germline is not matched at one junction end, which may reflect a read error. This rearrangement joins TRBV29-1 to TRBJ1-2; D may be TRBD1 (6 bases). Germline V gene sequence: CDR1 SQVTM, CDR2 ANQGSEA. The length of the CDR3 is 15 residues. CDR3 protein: CSVVPLDSAKYGYTF. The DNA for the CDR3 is TGCAGCGTTGTCCCTTTGGACAGTGCTAAATATGGCTACACCTTC.

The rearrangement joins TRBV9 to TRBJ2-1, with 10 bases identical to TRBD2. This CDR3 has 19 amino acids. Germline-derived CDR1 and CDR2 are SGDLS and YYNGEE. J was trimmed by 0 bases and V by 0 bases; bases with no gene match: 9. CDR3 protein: CASSVGGGSSGSSYNEQFF. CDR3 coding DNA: TGTGCCAGCAGCGTAGGTGGAGGGTCTAGCGGGAGCTCCTACAATGAGCAGTTCTTC.

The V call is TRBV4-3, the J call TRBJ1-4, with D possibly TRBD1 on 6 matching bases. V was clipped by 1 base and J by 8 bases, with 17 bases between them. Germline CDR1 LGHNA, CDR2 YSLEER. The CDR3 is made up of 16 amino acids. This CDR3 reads CASSQGSLRGLEKLFF. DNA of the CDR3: TGCGCCAGCAGCCAAGGGTCACTCAGGGGTTTGGAAAAACTGTTTTTT.

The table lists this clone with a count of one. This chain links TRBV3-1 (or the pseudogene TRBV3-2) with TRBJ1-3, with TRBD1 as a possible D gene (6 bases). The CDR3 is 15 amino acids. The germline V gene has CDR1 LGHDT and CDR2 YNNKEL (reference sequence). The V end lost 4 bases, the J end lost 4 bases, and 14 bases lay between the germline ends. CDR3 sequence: CASSPAGGVGNTIYF. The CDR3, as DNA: TGTGCCAGCAGCCCGGCTGGGGGCGTCGGAAACACCATATATTTT.

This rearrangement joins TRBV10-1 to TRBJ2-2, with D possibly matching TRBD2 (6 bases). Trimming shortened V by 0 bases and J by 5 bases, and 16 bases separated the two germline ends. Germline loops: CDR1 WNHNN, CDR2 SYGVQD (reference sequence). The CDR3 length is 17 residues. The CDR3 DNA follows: TGCGCCAGCAGTGAGTCCCCCCCGGTAGCGGAAACCGGGGAGCTGTTTTTT. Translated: CASSESPPVAETGELFF.

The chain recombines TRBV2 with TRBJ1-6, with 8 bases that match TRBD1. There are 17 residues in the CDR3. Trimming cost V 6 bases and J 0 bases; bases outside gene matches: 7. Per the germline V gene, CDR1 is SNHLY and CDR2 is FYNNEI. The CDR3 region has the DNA TGTGCCAGCAGAGACCACAGGGGGAGCTCCTATAATTCACCCCTCCACTTT. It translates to CASRDHRGSSYNSPLHF.

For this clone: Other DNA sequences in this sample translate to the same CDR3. The CDR3 sequence: CASSLGQGGGYTF. Written as DNA, the CDR3 is TGTGCCAGCAGTTTAGGACAGGGGGGTGGCTACACCTTC. The chain employs TRBV28 and TRBJ1-2; 10 nucleotides line up with TRBD1. The V and J ends lost 2 bases and 7 bases, in that order; junction bases with no gene match: 1. Germline V CDR1 and CDR2: MDHEN, SYDVKM. This CDR3 has 13 residues.

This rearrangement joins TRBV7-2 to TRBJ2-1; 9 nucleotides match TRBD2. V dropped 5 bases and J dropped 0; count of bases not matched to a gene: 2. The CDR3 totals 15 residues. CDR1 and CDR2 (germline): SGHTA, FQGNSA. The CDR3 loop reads CASSLSGSSYNEQFF. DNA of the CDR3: TGTGCCAGCAGCCTTAGCGGGAGCTCCTACAATGAGCAGTTCTTC.

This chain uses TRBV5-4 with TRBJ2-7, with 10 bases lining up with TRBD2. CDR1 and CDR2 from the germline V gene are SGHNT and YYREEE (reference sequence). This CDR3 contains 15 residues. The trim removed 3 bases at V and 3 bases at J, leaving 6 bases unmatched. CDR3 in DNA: TGTGCCAGCAGCTCCCCCGGGACTAGCGTCTACGAGCAGTACTTC. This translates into CASSSPGTSVYEQYF. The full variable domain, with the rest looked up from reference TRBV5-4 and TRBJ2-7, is ETGVTQSPTHLIKTRGQQVTLRCSSQSGHNTVSWYQQALGQGPQFIFQYYREEENGRGNFPPRFSGLQFPNYSSELNVNALELDDSALYLCASSSPGTSVYEQYFGPGTRLTVT.

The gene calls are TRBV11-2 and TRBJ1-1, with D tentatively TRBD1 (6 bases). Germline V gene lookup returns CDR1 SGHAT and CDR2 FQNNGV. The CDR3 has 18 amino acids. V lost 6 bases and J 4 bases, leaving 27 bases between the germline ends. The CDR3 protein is CASSKTGLGSGIVTEAFF. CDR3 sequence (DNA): TGTGCCAGCAGTAAAACAGGGTTGGGGAGTGGAATAGTCACTGAAGCTTTCTTT.

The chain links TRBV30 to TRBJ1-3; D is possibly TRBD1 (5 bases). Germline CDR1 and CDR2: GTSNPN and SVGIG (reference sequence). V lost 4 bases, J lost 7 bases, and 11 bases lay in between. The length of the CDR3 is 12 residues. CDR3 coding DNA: TGTGCCTGGAAACGGGGGTGGAACACCATATATTTT. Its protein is CAWKRGWNTIYF.

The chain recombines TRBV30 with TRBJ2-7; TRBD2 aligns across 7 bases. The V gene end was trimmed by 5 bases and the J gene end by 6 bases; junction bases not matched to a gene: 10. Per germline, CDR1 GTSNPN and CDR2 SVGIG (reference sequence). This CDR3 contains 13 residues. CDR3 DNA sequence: TGTGCCTGGGGTATGACTAGCTGGAGCGAGCAGTACTTC. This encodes CAWGMTSWSEQYF. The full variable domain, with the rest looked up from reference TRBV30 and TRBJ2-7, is SQTIHQWPATLVQPVGSPLSLECTVEGTSNPNLYWYRQAAGRGLQLLFYSVGIGQISSEVPQNLSASRPQDRQFILSSKKLLLSDSGFYLCAWGMTSWSEQYFGPGTRLTVT.